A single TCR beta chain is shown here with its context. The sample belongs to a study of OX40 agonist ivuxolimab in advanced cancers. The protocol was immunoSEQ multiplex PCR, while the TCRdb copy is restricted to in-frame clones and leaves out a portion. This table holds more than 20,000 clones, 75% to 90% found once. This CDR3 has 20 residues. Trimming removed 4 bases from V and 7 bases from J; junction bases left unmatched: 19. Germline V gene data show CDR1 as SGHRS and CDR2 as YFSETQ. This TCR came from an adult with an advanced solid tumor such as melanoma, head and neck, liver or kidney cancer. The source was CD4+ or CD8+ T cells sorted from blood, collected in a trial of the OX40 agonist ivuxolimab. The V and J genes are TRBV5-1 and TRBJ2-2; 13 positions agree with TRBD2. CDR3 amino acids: CASSLGTGRTSGRGGGELFF. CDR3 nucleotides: TGCGCCAGCAGCCTCGGGACAGGGAGGACTAGCGGGAGAGGAGGCGGGGAGCTGTTTTTT. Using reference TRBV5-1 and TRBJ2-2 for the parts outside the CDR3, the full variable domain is KAGVTQTPRYLIKTRGQQVTLSCSPISGHRSVSWYQQTPGQGLQFLFEYFSETQRNKGNFPGRFSGRQFSNSRSEMNVSTLELGDSALYLCASSLGTGRTSGRGGGELFFGEGSRLTVL.